These 25 T cell receptor beta chains were all obtained from the same sample, sequenced in a study of T cells after yellow fever vaccination. MiXCR, applied by TCRdb to the 5' RACE reads, yields one record per CDR3 protein. The table lists around 340,000 distinct CDR3 sequences, roughly 9.4% of them singletons. The source was PBMCs, collected on the day of the first yellow fever vaccination. These receptors all stem from a man younger than 35 who received the YFV17D yellow fever vaccine.

This clonotype was detected only a few times. The chain combines TRBV6-2 or TRBV6-3 with TRBJ1-1; the D is unclear. Germline CDR1 is MNHEY and CDR2 is SVGEGT. The CDR3 totals 15 residues. V was pared by 0 bases and J by 1 base, with 9 bases between. The chain's CDR3 is CASSYSISANTEAFF. The DNA for the CDR3 is TGTGCCAGCAGTTACTCGATATCAGCGAACACTGAAGCTTTCTTT.

The V gene is TRBV4-3, the J gene TRBJ1-2, with 9 bases identical to TRBD1. The CDR3 consists of 15 residues. Trimming cost V 2 bases and J 2 bases; bases outside gene matches: 3. Germline V gene data show CDR1 as LGHNA and CDR2 as YSLEER. This CDR3 is CASSQLQGANYGYTF. For the CDR3, the DNA is TGCGCCAGCAGCCAATTACAGGGGGCCAACTATGGCTACACCTTC.

This clonotype was recorded a few times. V usage is TRBV18 and J usage is TRBJ2-5, with D unresolved. The germline V gene encodes CDR1 KGHSH and CDR2 LQKENI. The CDR3 is 12 amino acids. Trimming removed 5 bases at V and 5 bases at J, with 9 bases between. CDR3: CASSRVDETQYF. The CDR3 DNA reads TGTGCCAGCTCAAGGGTGGACGAGACCCAGTACTTC.

The chain has TRBV11-2 and TRBJ1-2, with D unclear. The ends were cut back, 5 bases at V and 0 bases at J, with 13 bases in the middle. The CDR3 covers 15 residues. Germline V gives CDR1 SGHAT, CDR2 FQNNGV. The CDR3 nucleotides read TGTGCCAGCAGCACCTATCGGACGCCTAACTATGGCTACACCTTC. This sequence encodes CASSTYRTPNYGYTF.

The V and J genes are TRBV20-1 and TRBJ2-7; TRBD1 aligns across 9 bases. Germline CDR1 reads DFQATT; CDR2 reads SNEGSKA (reference sequence). After removal of 0 bases from V and 4 bases from J, the junction contained 1 base not matched to a gene. The length of the CDR3 is 13 residues. The CDR3 region has the DNA TGCAGTGCTAGAGAGGGACAGGGTTACGAGCAGTACGTC. It translates to CSAREGQGYEQYV.

Note on this clonotype: A junction boundary mismatches the germline segment, possibly from a read error. The chain links TRBV29-1 to TRBJ1-4; no firm D call. The V gene's germline CDR1 is SQVTM and CDR2 ANQGSEA. The CDR3 loop spans 12 amino acids. The CDR3 protein is CSVVGGDENLFF. Here the CDR3 DNA reads TGCAGCGTTGTGGGTGGCGACGAAAATCTGTTTTTT.

V and J are TRBV12-3 or TRBV12-4 and TRBJ2-2, with 10 nucleotides matching TRBD2. This CDR3 contains 17 residues. V lost 8 bases, J lost 2 bases, and 11 bases stayed unmatched. CDR3 residues: CASSLVASGGNTGELFF. DNA for the CDR3: TGTGCCAGCTCCCTCGTGGCTAGCGGGGGAAACACCGGGGAGCTGTTTTTT.

This chain links TRBV25-1 with TRBJ2-2; tentatively, D is TRBD2 (7 bases). V dropped 3 bases and J dropped 5 bases, with 13 bases sitting between them. The CDR3 consists of 15 residues. Looked up from germline, CDR1 is MGHDK and CDR2 is SYGVNS. The CDR3 is CASSETGGRTGELFF. DNA for the CDR3: TGTGCCAGCAGTGAGACGGGGGGCCGAACCGGGGAGCTGTTTTTT.

The genes are TRBV5-4 and TRBJ2-3; 13 bases fit TRBD2. The CDR3 covers 16 residues. In germline, CDR1 is SGHNT, CDR2 YYREEE (reference sequence). Trimming at V came to 6 bases and at J to 5 bases, leaving 9 bases not matched to a gene. The DNA for the CDR3 is TGTGCCAGCACCAGAAGACTAGCGGGGGGATTAGATACGCAGTATTTT. Translating it yields CASTRRLAGGLDTQYF.

This clonotype was counted between two and nine times. J is TRBJ2-5 and V is TRBV20-1, with D perhaps matching TRBD1 or TRBD2 (5 bases each). Trimming cost V 3 bases and J 2 bases, with 13 bases left between them. CDR1 DFQATT and CDR2 SNEGSKA come from the germline V gene (reference sequence). The CDR3 has 14 residues. The CDR3 is CSARRGAGQETQYF. The CDR3 coding sequence is TGCAGTGCTAGGAGGGGTGCCGGTCAAGAGACCCAGTACTTC.

This clonotype occurred many times. The chain uses TRBV10-3 and TRBJ2-4, with a tentative D call TRBD1 (6 bases). The CDR3 loop spans 15 amino acids. V dropped 0 bases and J dropped 12 bases, with 18 bases sitting between them. Germline loops: CDR1 ENHRY, CDR2 SYGVKD. This CDR3 reads CAISESLKGERNQYF. For the CDR3, the DNA is TGTGCCATCAGTGAGTCATTAAAGGGGGAGAGGAATCAGTACTTC.

The chain has TRBV6-2 or TRBV6-3 and TRBJ1-2; 10 nucleotides line up with TRBD1. The CDR3 runs 18 residues. The V gene end was trimmed by 0 bases and the J gene end by 8 bases; junction bases not matched to a gene: 15. Germline loops: CDR1 MNHEY, CDR2 SVGEGT. The CDR3 nucleotides read TGTGCCAGCAGTTACTCCCCGGGACAGGGGATGGCTTCACACGGCTACACCTTC. Translated, it gives CASSYSPGQGMASHGYTF.

This chain joins TRBV7-2 and TRBJ2-2; maybe TRBD2 (6 bases). The germline V gene encodes CDR1 SGHTA and CDR2 FQGNSA. The CDR3 extends over 14 amino acids. V was clipped by 0 bases and J by 6 bases, with 8 bases between them. CDR3 residues: CASSLAGGAGELFF. Here the CDR3 DNA reads TGTGCCAGCAGCTTAGCGGGGGGTGCCGGGGAGCTGTTTTTT.

CDR3 sequence (DNA): TGCGCCAGCAGCCGACGAAGGGGTTCTAATGAAAAACTGTTTTTT. It specifies CASSRRRGSNEKLFF. J is TRBJ1-4 and V is TRBV4-1; TRBD1 is a possible D gene (5 bases). In germline, CDR1 is MGHRA, CDR2 YSYEKL. This CDR3 comprises 15 residues. V lost 4 bases to trimming and J lost 3 bases, with 12 bases between them.

The table lists this clonotype with many counts. This chain's CDR3 is CASSLDGPPITEAFF. In DNA, the CDR3 is TGCGCCAGCAGCTTGGATGGGCCGCCCATCACTGAAGCTTTCTTT. This chain links TRBV5-1 with TRBJ1-1; D remains ambiguous. Germline values: CDR1 SGHRS, CDR2 YFSETQ. This CDR3 has 15 residues. Trimming took 0 bases from V and 4 from J, leaving 13 bases between them.

V and J are TRBV7-9 and TRBJ1-1, with D possibly TRBD1 on 6 matching bases. V lost 5 bases to trimming and J lost 7 bases, with 11 bases between them. Germline assignment: CDR1 SEHNR and CDR2 FQNEAQ (reference sequence). The CDR3 is made up of 12 amino acids. For the CDR3, the DNA is TGTGCCAGCAGCGGCGGGACAAGTGAAGCTTTCTTT. Translation: CASSGGTSEAFF.

The chain joins TRBV30 to TRBJ1-5; D might be TRBD1 (6 bases). From germline, CDR1 is GTSNPN and CDR2 SVGIG (reference sequence). CDR3 length: 14 amino acids. Trimming stripped 4 bases from V and 5 bases from J, with 15 bases between. The CDR3 bases are TGTGCCTGGAAATCCAGTCCAGGGGATCAGCCCCAGCATTTT. Protein product: CAWKSSPGDQPQHF.

This chain links TRBV5-1 with TRBJ1-5; possibly TRBD1 for D (5 bases). CDR3 length: 16 amino acids. V shed 0 bases and J shed 6 bases, with 16 bases lying between them. In germline, CDR1 is SGHRS, CDR2 YFSETQ. The chain's CDR3 is CASSLGVTGGGQPQHF. DNA for the CDR3: TGCGCCAGCAGCTTGGGAGTCACGGGGGGAGGTCAGCCCCAGCATTTT.

The V gene is TRBV30, the J gene TRBJ1-2, with a possible D match to TRBD1 (5 bases). This CDR3 is 14 amino acids long. Deletions cut 0 bases from V and 7 bases from J, with 15 bases between. Germline V gene sequence: CDR1 GTSNPN, CDR2 SVGIG (reference sequence). The DNA of the CDR3 is TGTGCCTGGAGTGTAAAAGGGTACGGGGCTGGCTACACCTTC. It codes for CAWSVKGYGAGYTF.

The gene calls are TRBV2 and TRBJ1-3; tentative D call: TRBD1 (6 bases). This CDR3 is 15 amino acids long. The germline CDR1 and CDR2 sequences are SNHLY and FYNNEI. V lost 3 bases, J lost 0 bases, and 9 bases lay in between. CDR3 coding DNA: TGTGCCAGCAGTGAGAGGGGGTCCTCTGGAAACACCATATATTTT. Translated: CASSERGSSGNTIYF.

This clonotype was counted only a few times. The chain joins TRBV10-3 to TRBJ1-1, with D tentatively TRBD1 (5 bases). The CDR3 contains 14 residues. V shed 2 bases and J shed 6 bases, with 13 bases lying between them. Germline loops: CDR1 ENHRY, CDR2 SYGVKD. CDR3 protein: CAISEGGSGAEAFF. The CDR3 DNA reads as TGTGCCATCAGTGAGGGGGGATCGGGCGCTGAAGCTTTCTTT.

In this sample, this clonotype turned up a few times. This chain connects TRBV11-2 to TRBJ2-7; 11 bases fit TRBD1. This CDR3 region has 16 residues. The V and J ends lost 4 bases and 2 bases, in that order; junction bases with no gene match: 7. The germline CDR1 and CDR2 sequences are SGHAT and FQNNGV. CDR3 DNA sequence: TGTGCCAGCAGCTCTCCTTTGGGACAGGGGGCCTACGAGCAGTACTTC. This translates into CASSSPLGQGAYEQYF. Together with reference TRBV11-2 and TRBJ2-7, the CDR3 gives the full variable domain: EAGVAQSPRYKIIEKRQSVAFWCNPISGHATLYWYQQILGQGPKLLIQFQNNGVVDDSQLPKDRFSAERLKGVDSTLKIQPAKLEDSAVYLCASSSPLGQGAYEQYFGPGTRLTVT.

In its sample, this clonotype was seen a few times. The CDR3 bases are TGTGCCAGCAGCTTACTCTCCGCGGGGCGGGGGGCGCACAATGAGCAGTTCTTC. This encodes CASSLLSAGRGAHNEQFF. The J gene is TRBJ2-1, the V gene TRBV11-1, with 8 bases that match TRBD2. This CDR3 has 18 amino acids. Germline values: CDR1 SGHAT, CDR2 FQDESV (reference sequence). Trimming at V came to 2 bases and at J to 5 bases, leaving 14 bases not matched to a gene.

As for this clonotype: Relative to the germline gene, one junction end is altered; a read error may explain this. The V gene is TRBV20-1, the J gene TRBJ1-5; D is ambiguous. This CDR3 is 14 amino acids long. CDR1 and CDR2 (germline): DFQATT, SNEGSKA (reference sequence). The CDR3 reads CSARKDTSNQLQHF. CDR3 nucleotides: TGCAGTGCTAGAAAAGATACTAGCAATCAGCTCCAGCATTTT.

A few counts support this clonotype. The V and J genes are TRBV5-1 and TRBJ2-5; TRBD2 aligns across 9 bases. J was trimmed by 4 bases and V by 0 bases; bases with no gene match: 4. The germline gives CDR1 SGHRS, CDR2 YFSETQ. The CDR3 is 15 amino acids. The CDR3 protein is CASSLGPGLAETQYF. The DNA for the CDR3 is TGCGCCAGCAGCTTGGGGCCGGGACTAGCAGAGACCCAGTACTTC.